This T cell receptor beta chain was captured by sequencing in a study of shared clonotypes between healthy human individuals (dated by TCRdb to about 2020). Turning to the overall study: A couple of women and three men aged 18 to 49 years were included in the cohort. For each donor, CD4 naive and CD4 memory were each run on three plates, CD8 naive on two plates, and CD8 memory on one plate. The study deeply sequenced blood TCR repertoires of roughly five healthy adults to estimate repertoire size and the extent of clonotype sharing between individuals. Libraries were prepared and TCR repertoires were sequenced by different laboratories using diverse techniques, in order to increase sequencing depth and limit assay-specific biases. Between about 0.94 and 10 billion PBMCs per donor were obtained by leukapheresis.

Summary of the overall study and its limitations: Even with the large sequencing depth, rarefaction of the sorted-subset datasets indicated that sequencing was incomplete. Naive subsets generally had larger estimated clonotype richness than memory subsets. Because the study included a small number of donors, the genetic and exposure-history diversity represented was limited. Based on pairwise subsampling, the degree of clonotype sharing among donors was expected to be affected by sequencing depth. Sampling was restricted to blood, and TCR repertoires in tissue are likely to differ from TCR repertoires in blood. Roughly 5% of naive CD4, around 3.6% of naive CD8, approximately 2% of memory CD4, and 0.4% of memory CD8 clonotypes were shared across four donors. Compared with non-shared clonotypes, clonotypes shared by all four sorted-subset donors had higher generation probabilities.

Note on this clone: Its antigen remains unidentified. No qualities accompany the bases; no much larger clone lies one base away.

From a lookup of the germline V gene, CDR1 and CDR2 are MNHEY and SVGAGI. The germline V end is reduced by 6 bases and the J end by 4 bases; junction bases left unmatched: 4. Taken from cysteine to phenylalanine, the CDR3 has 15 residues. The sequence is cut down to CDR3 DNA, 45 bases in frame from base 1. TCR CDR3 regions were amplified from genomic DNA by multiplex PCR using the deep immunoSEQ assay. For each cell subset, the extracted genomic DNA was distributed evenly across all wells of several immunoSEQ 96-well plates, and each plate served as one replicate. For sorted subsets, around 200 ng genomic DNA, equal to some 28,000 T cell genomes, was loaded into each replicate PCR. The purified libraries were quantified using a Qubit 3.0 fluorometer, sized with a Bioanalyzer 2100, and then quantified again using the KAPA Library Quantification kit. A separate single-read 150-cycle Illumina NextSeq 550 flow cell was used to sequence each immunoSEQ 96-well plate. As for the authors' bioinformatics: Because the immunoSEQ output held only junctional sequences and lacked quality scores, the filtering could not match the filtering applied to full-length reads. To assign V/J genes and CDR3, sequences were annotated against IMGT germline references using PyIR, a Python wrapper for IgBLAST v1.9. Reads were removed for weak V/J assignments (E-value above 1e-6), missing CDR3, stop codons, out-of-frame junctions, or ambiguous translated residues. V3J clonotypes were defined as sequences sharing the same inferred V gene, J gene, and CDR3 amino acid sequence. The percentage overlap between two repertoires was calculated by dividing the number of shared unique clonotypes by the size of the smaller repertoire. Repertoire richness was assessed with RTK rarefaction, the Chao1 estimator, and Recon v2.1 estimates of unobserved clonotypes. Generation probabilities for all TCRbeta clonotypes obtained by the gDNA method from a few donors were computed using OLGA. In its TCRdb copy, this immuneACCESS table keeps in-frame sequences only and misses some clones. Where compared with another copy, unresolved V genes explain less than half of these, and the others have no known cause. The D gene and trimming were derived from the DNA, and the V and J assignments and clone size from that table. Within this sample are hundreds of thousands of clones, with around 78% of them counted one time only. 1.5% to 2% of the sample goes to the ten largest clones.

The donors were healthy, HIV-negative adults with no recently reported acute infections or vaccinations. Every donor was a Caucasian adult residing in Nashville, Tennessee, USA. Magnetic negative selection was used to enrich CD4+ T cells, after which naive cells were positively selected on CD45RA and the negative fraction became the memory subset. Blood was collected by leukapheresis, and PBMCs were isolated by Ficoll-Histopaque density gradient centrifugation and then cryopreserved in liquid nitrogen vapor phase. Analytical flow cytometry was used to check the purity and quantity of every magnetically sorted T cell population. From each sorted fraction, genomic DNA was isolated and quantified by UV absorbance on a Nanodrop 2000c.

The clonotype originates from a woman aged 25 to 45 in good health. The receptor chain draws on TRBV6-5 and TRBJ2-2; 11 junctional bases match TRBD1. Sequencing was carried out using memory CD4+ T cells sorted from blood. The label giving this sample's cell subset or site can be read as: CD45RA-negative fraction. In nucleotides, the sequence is TGTGCCAGCAGGGGACAGGGGGTAGTCACCGGGGAGCTGTTTTTT. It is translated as CASRGQGVVTGELFF.